This record concerns one TCR beta chain sequence. The CDR3 has 14 amino acids. CDR1 is SQVTM and CDR2 is ANQGSEA in the germline V gene. With 6 bases removed from V and 2 bases from J, the gap between germline ends came to 14 bases. The data were taken from a study of blood T cell repertoires in COVID-19. Turning to the study itself: From the United States, Italy and Spain came samples of acute and convalescent COVID-19. T cells, B-cell-depleted T cells, or PBMCs provided the cDNA or gDNA that served as material.

In the study's own analysis: Estimation of nucleated cell counts relied on the amplification of reference gene primers. Assay used: immunoSEQ multiplex PCR; TCRdb lists only in-frame clones, some missing. That table gives V, J and clone size, and the DNA gave D and trimming. This sample carries 150,000 to 190,000 clones, around 89% of them seen once, and the ten largest clones take 15%. The sequenced sample was peripheral blood. This clonotype was sampled from a woman aged 40 to 50 with acute or convalescent COVID-19. The chain employs TRBV29-1 and TRBJ1-5, with D maybe TRBD1 (6 bases). CDR3 sequence: CSVKTGSGNQPQHF. The CDR3 DNA reads TGCAGCGTGAAAACAGGGTCGGGCAATCAGCCCCAGCATTTT.